This TCR beta chain was sequenced during a study of blood T cells in healthy people across ages. The study, taken as a whole, reports: Strong correlation existed between TCR beta diversity and naive T cell percentage.

The length of the CDR3 is 16 residues. V dropped 3 bases and J dropped 1; count of bases not matched to a gene: 6. Germline V gene sequence: CDR1 SGDLS, CDR2 YYNGEE. As concerns this clonotype: Its specificity is unknown.

The total RNA that was extracted per sample amounted to at least 5 micrograms. Combining a sample-barcoded 5' primer with a J-beta primer mix, a second PCR ran for 7 to 11 cycles. Each cDNA molecule received a tag from a template-switch adaptor that had 12 random nucleotides. One entry per CDR3 protein, called by TCRdb with MiXCR from the 5' RACE reads. The sample shows hundreds of thousands of distinct CDR3 sequences, approximately 53% of them seen only once. This receptor was obtained from a man aged 35 to 55 in good health. Sequenced material: blood. The chain uses TRBV9 and TRBJ2-1; 8 positions match TRBD1. The CDR3, as DNA: TGTGCCAGCAGCGGAGCACAGGGGGGATCCTACAATGAGCAGTTCTTC. Translating gives CASSGAQGGSYNEQFF.